The sequence of this TCR beta chain was determined in a study of T cells expressing NK-cell markers. Study at large: CD3+CD56+NKG2C+, CD3+CD56+NKG2C- and CD3+CD56-NKG2C+ T cells, once sorted, supplied the TCR beta repertoires.

The CDR3 has 16 amino acids. Germline-derived CDR1 and CDR2 are DFQATT and SNEGSKA (reference sequence). TCRdb re-called the 5' RACE reads and catalogs CDR3 proteins one per entry, DNA excluded. This sample's clone table lists around 180,000 distinct CDR3 sequences. This TCR derives from a man aged 18-69 years in good health. V gene TRBV20-1 combines with J gene TRBJ2-3. The sample was blood T cells: a sorted CD56 or NKG2C T cell subset, CD4+ or CD8+ T cells, or bulk PBMC T cells (not recorded which). The CDR3: CSARLLAELRTDTQYF.